These 21 T cell receptor beta chains were sequenced from one sample in a study of shared clonotypes between healthy human individuals. Sequencing was performed with immunoSEQ multiplex PCR; in TCRdb, only in-frame clones are kept and a portion is missing. Of about 490,000 clones in the sample, 81% were seen once. The sequencing input was PBMCs. The receptor set was obtained from a woman in her thirties or forties in good health. Some clones in this sample may be carry-over from other donors' samples.

The chain combines TRBV28 with TRBJ2-5; D perhaps matches TRBD1 (6 bases). Deletions cut 4 bases from V and 3 bases from J, with 15 bases between. This CDR3 region has 15 residues. Germline CDR1 reads MDHEN; CDR2 reads SYDVKM. The chain's CDR3 is CASSSPGTKKETQYF. The CDR3 DNA is TGTGCCAGCAGTTCCCCCGGGACAAAAAAAGAGACCCAGTACTTC.

The gene calls are TRBV13 and TRBJ2-1; the D gene is possibly TRBD2 (6 bases). CDR3 length equals 14 residues. CDR1 and CDR2 (germline): PRHDT, FYEKMQ (reference sequence). Trimming left V 4 bases short and J 8 bases short, with 15 bases between. The CDR3 region is CASSSETRSDEQFF. CDR3 coding DNA: TGTGCCAGCAGCTCCGAGACTAGAAGCGATGAGCAGTTCTTC.

The J gene is TRBJ2-5, the V gene TRBV18, with D maybe TRBD2 (6 bases). Germline CDR1 KGHSH, CDR2 LQKENI. V was clipped by 4 bases and J by 1 base, with 13 bases between them. This CDR3 is built from 15 residues. In DNA form, the CDR3 reads TGTGCCAGCTCACGGAGTAGCGGATTCCAAGAGACCCAGTACTTC. Its translation is CASSRSSGFQETQYF.

The chain joins TRBV30 to TRBJ2-1; 8 bases fit TRBD2. This CDR3 is 15 amino acids long. V lost 2 bases, J lost 4 bases, and 7 bases stayed unmatched. Germline V gives CDR1 GTSNPN, CDR2 SVGIG (reference sequence). For the CDR3, the DNA is TGTGCCTGGAGTAGAACTAGCGGACCTTACAATGAGCAGTTCTTC. This codes for CAWSRTSGPYNEQFF.

Notes on this clone: This is likely an artifact of a read error, given a far larger clone one base away. V and J are TRBV19 and TRBJ1-5; no firm D call. V lost 3 bases to trimming and J lost 6 bases, with 12 bases between them. CDR3 length: 14 residues. The germline V gene encodes CDR1 LNHDA and CDR2 SQIVND (reference sequence). The CDR3 spells CASSMGFGSQPQHF. For the CDR3, the DNA is TGTGCCAGTAGTATGGGGTTTGGGAGTCAGCCCCAGCATTTT.

As regards this clone: Only one base separates this from a far larger clonotype, so it likely reflects a read error. This sequence joins TRBV29-1 and TRBJ1-5, with 9 bases lining up with TRBD1. The J call may be in error: the DNA end matches TRBJ2-3 better. The germline gives CDR1 SQVTM, CDR2 ANQGSEA. This CDR3 spans 14 amino acids. This chain's CDR3 is CSVGGQGDHQPQYF. The DNA for the CDR3 is TGCAGCGTTGGGGGACAGGGTGATCATCAGCCCCAGTATTTT.

This clone appeared a few times. V and J are TRBV30 and TRBJ2-5; the D gene is possibly TRBD1 (6 bases). V was clipped by 3 bases and J by 5 bases, with 13 bases between them. From germline, CDR1 is GTSNPN and CDR2 SVGIG (reference sequence). The CDR3 has 13 amino acids. The CDR3 here is CAWRETGGETQYF. As DNA, the CDR3 is TGTGCCTGGAGGGAGACAGGTGGGGAGACCCAGTACTTC. Looking up the rest from reference TRBV30 and TRBJ2-5 gives the full variable domain: SQTIHQWPATLVQPVGSPLSLECTVEGTSNPNLYWYRQAAGRGLQLLFYSVGIGQISSEVPQNLSASRPQDRQFILSSKKLLLSDSGFYLCAWRETGGETQYFGPGTRLLVL.

CDR3 nucleotides: TGCGCCAGCAGCTTGGCCTTCCTTCGACAGATTAATATCGTGAACACTGAAGCTTTCTTT. Residues: CASSLAFLRQINIVNTEAFF. The V and J genes are TRBV5-1 and TRBJ1-1, with D possibly being TRBD1 (5 bases). The CDR3 loop spans 20 amino acids. The germline V gene encodes CDR1 SGHRS and CDR2 YFSETQ. V was cut by 0 bases and J by 0 bases, with 24 bases left in between.

The V and J genes are TRBV9 and TRBJ2-6; D may correspond to TRBD1 or TRBD2 (5 bases each). Trimming cost V 0 bases and J 4 bases, with 14 bases left between them. Per germline, CDR1 SGDLS and CDR2 YYNGEE. The CDR3 contains 17 residues. DNA of the CDR3: TGTGCCAGCAGCGTAGGGGGACGGCTAGGCGGGGCCAACGTCCTGACTTTC. Translation gives CASSVGGRLGGANVLTF.

The chain couples TRBV30 to TRBJ2-3; either TRBD1 or TRBD2 may supply D (5 bases each). The CDR3 consists of 13 residues. CDR1 is GTSNPN and CDR2 is SVGIG in the germline V gene (reference sequence). CDR3 nucleotide sequence: TGTGCTGCGTGGGGGTGGGTCTTAGATACGCAGTATTTT. This codes for CAAWGWVLDTQYF.

CDR3 DNA sequence: TGTGCCAGCATTCCACCGCAGAGCGAAAGTGAGACCCAGTACTTC. The encoded protein is CASIPPQSESETQYF. The chain uses TRBV28 and TRBJ2-5; D is undetermined. The germline CDR1 and CDR2 sequences are MDHEN and SYDVKM. The germline V and J ends were trimmed by 7 bases and 5 bases, with 20 bases remaining between them. The CDR3 length is 15 residues. The whole variable domain, filled in from reference TRBV28 and TRBJ2-5, reads DVKVTQSSRYLVKRTGEKVFLECVQDMDHENMFWYRQDPGLGLRLIYFSYDVKMKEKGDIPEGYSVSREKKERFSLILESASTNQTSMYLCASIPPQSESETQYFGPGTRLLVL.

J is TRBJ1-1 and V is TRBV5-4; 8 nucleotides match TRBD1. After removal of 5 bases from V and 1 base from J, the junction contained 4 bases not matched to a gene. This CDR3 is 14 amino acids long. Germline V gene sequence: CDR1 SGHNT, CDR2 YYREEE (reference sequence). Written as DNA, the CDR3 is TGTGCCAGCAGGGGGGGACAGGCGAACACTGAAGCTTTCTTT. Translation: CASRGGQANTEAFF.

As to this clone: Other DNA sequences in the same sample also yield this CDR3. V usage is TRBV7-9 and J usage is TRBJ2-7; TRBD1 matches at 10 bases. The CDR3 has 19 residues. The trim removed 0 bases at V and 1 base at J, leaving 12 bases unmatched. In germline, CDR1 is SEHNR, CDR2 FQNEAQ (reference sequence). The DNA of the CDR3 is TGTGCCAGCAGCTTAGCGGTAAGGACAGGGGGACTGGGGTCCTACGAGCAGTACTTC. Protein sequence: CASSLAVRTGGLGSYEQYF.

This chain connects TRBV27 to TRBJ2-1, with TRBD2 matching 15 bases. Looked up from germline, CDR1 is MNHEY and CDR2 is SMNVEV (reference sequence). With V trimmed by 4 bases and J by 0 bases, 7 bases remained unmatched. The CDR3 spans 19 residues. The CDR3 DNA reads as TGTGCCAGCAGTTCGGGACTAGCGGGAGGCTCTATCTCCTACAATGAGCAGTTCTTC. Translation gives CASSSGLAGGSISYNEQFF.

This clone was found once. The gene calls are TRBV20-1 and TRBJ1-4; no definite D call. This CDR3 is 11 amino acids long. V lost 7 bases to trimming and J lost 8 bases, with 11 bases between them. Germline CDR1 and CDR2: DFQATT and SNEGSKA (reference sequence). CDR3 amino acids: CSGESGEKLFF. The CDR3 nucleotides are TGCAGTGGGGAGTCCGGAGAAAAACTGTTTTTT.

The CDR3 is CSVEFGDRVFGYTF. Written as DNA, the CDR3 is TGCAGCGTTGAATTCGGGGACAGGGTTTTTGGCTACACCTTC. V and J are TRBV29-1 and TRBJ1-2, with 9 bases identical to TRBD1. The CDR3 consists of 14 residues. Germline CDR1 reads SQVTM; CDR2 reads ANQGSEA. With V trimmed by 2 bases and J by 7 bases, 8 bases remained unmatched.

The rearrangement joins TRBV30 to TRBJ2-1; no clear D. Germline values: CDR1 GTSNPN, CDR2 SVGIG (reference sequence). Trimming took 5 bases from V and 0 from J, leaving 14 bases between them. This CDR3 spans 15 amino acids. DNA of the CDR3: TGTGCCTGGGTGAGAGGCCAGAGCTCCTACAATGAGCAGTTCTTC. Its translation: CAWVRGQSSYNEQFF.

V and J are TRBV11-3 and TRBJ2-5; 14 bases are shared with TRBD2. This CDR3 is 16 amino acids long. Germline CDR1 SGHNT, CDR2 YENEEA. Trimming at V came to 5 bases and at J to 1 base, leaving 3 bases not matched to a gene. In nucleotides, the CDR3 is TGTGCCAGCAGCCCGGGGACTAGCGGGAGCCAAGAGACCCAGTACTTC. It codes for CASSPGTSGSQETQYF.

This rearrangement joins TRBV5-1 to TRBJ2-7; D is perhaps TRBD2 (5 bases). Germline CDR1 and CDR2: SGHRS and YFSETQ. The V and J ends lost 4 bases and 4 bases respectively, with 9 bases between them. The CDR3 runs 12 residues. The CDR3 sequence is CASSEPGYEQYF. CDR3 in DNA: TGCGCCAGCAGCGAGCCGGGGTACGAGCAGTACTTC.

In the case of this clone: Other DNA sequences of this sample code for an identical CDR3. This sequence joins TRBV9 and TRBJ2-3, with 14 positions matching TRBD2. With 3 bases clipped from V and 6 bases from J, the junction kept 9 bases outside the gene matches. This CDR3 has 17 amino acids. Germline loops: CDR1 SGDLS, CDR2 YYNGEE. CDR3 sequence: CASSGGGLAGGADTQYF. For the CDR3, the DNA is TGTGCCAGCAGCGGGGGTGGACTAGCGGGAGGTGCGGATACGCAGTATTTT.

The J gene is TRBJ2-7, the V gene TRBV27; TRBD2 is a possible D gene (5 bases). CDR1 and CDR2 (germline): MNHEY, SMNVEV (reference sequence). With 2 bases removed from V and 5 bases from J, the gap between germline ends came to 13 bases. The CDR3 spans 14 residues. The CDR3 DNA sequence: TGTGCCAGCAGTTTAGCGGCTAGCTTCCACGAGCAGTACTTC. Its translation is CASSLAASFHEQYF.